Shown below are 21 T cell receptor beta chains from a single sample sequenced in a study of cytotoxic CD8 clonotypes in ibrutinib-treated CLL. TCRdb's copy holds only in-frame clones and misses some; the assay was immunoSEQ multiplex PCR. In the table there are under 300,000 clones, around 76% of which are singletons. The source was PBMCs, collected at disease progression, from a patient treated with ibrutinib. Receptors were obtained from a human donor with chronic lymphocytic leukemia.

The chain has TRBV7-6 and TRBJ2-1; D gene ambiguous. Germline V gene data show CDR1 as SGHVS and CDR2 as FNYEAQ. The CDR3 runs 15 residues. The V end was cut by 5 bases, the J end by 0 bases, with 11 bases between. Here the CDR3 DNA reads TGTGCCAGCAGCGTATCACCTAGCTCCTACAATGAGCAGTTCTTC. This translates into CASSVSPSSYNEQFF.

The gene calls are TRBV18 and TRBJ2-7, with TRBD1 identical over 7 bases. J lost 4 bases, V lost 3 bases, and 9 bases had no gene match. The V gene's germline CDR1 is KGHSH and CDR2 LQKENI. CDR3 length: 15 amino acids. The CDR3 is CASSPPQGQLYEQYF. The CDR3 coding sequence is TGTGCCAGCTCACCGCCACAGGGGCAGTTGTACGAGCAGTACTTC. The variable domain in full, with the rest retrieved from reference TRBV18 and TRBJ2-7, is NAGVMQNPRHLVRRRGQEARLRCSPMKGHSHVYWYRQLPEEGLKFMVYLQKENIIDESGMPKERFSAEFPKEGPSILRIQQVVRGDSAAYFCASSPPQGQLYEQYFGPGTRLTVT.

This clone was seen only a few times. The chain links TRBV4-3 to TRBJ2-7; tentative D call: TRBD2 (5 bases). The germline V gene has CDR1 LGHNA and CDR2 YSLEER. This CDR3 is built from 14 residues. The V end was cut by 1 base, the J end by 5 bases, with 12 bases between. The CDR3 nucleotides are TGCGCCAGCAGCCAAGTCGGTAGCGCAGACGAGCAGTACTTC. As protein: CASSQVGSADEQYF.

The chain combines TRBV11-2 with TRBJ2-5, with 12 nucleotides matching TRBD1. Germline V CDR1 and CDR2: SGHAT, FQNNGV. The CDR3 totals 15 residues. Trimming removed 4 bases from V and 5 bases from J; junction bases left unmatched: 5. The CDR3 DNA follows: TGTGCCAGCAGCTCCCCGGGACAGGGGGCCGAGACCCAGTACTTC. The encoded protein is CASSSPGQGAETQYF.

Only one count was recorded for this clone. This specimen includes other DNA sequences encoding the same CDR3. The chain employs TRBV19 and TRBJ2-7; 7 nucleotides line up with TRBD1. Per germline, CDR1 LNHDA and CDR2 SQIVND (reference sequence). The CDR3 length is 13 residues. With V trimmed by 3 bases and J by 2 bases, 1 base remained unmatched. CDR3 nucleotide sequence: TGTGCCAGTAGTATCACAGGGGCCTACGAGCAGTACTTC. Translation gives CASSITGAYEQYF.

The V call is TRBV5-1, the J call TRBJ2-7; 9 bases are a match to TRBD1. The V and J ends lost 4 bases and 9 bases, in that order; junction bases with no gene match: 14. This CDR3 region has 15 residues. Germline V CDR1 and CDR2: SGHRS, YFSETQ. The CDR3 region is CASSKTGQGPWGQYF. CDR3 DNA sequence: TGCGCCAGCAGCAAAACGGGACAGGGTCCTTGGGGGCAGTACTTC.

This sequence joins TRBV2 and TRBJ2-3; possibly TRBD1 for D (6 bases). Looked up from germline, CDR1 is SNHLY and CDR2 is FYNNEI. The CDR3 extends over 17 amino acids. The germline V and J ends were trimmed by 2 bases and 2 bases, with 17 bases remaining between them. CDR3 nucleotides: TGTGCCAGCAGTGAACTGACAGGTGTGGGACCCACAGATACGCAGTATTTT. It encodes CASSELTGVGPTDTQYF.

The chain links TRBV5-6 to TRBJ1-6; no definite D call. The germline V and J ends were trimmed by 0 bases and 4 bases, with 11 bases remaining between them. Germline CDR1 and CDR2: SGHDT and YYEEEE. CDR3 size: 16 residues. Written as DNA, the CDR3 is TGTGCCAGCAGCTTGGACGGCCAGTGGTATAATTCACCCCTCCACTTT. Translated, it gives CASSLDGQWYNSPLHF.

This clone was counted once. V is TRBV7-9 and J is TRBJ2-1; D not resolved. From germline, CDR1 is SEHNR and CDR2 FQNEAQ (reference sequence). V was trimmed by 4 bases and J by 5 bases, leaving 6 bases between them. This CDR3 has 12 residues. CDR3 nucleotide sequence: TGTGCCAGCAGCTCTCTCGACAATGAGCAGTTCTTC. It translates to CASSSLDNEQFF.

The chain's CDR3 is CASSPSRGRETQYF. In DNA, the CDR3 is TGTGCCAGCTCACCGAGCAGGGGGCGTGAGACCCAGTACTTC. The chain joins TRBV18 to TRBJ2-5, with 8 nucleotides matching TRBD1. V was clipped by 3 bases and J by 5 bases; unmatched bases: 5. The CDR3 spans 14 residues. Per the germline V gene, CDR1 is KGHSH and CDR2 is LQKENI.

The genes are TRBV7-2 and TRBJ1-5; 9 bases fit TRBD1. With 5 bases clipped from V and 9 bases from J, the junction kept 5 bases outside the gene matches. Germline V lookup: CDR1 SGHTA, CDR2 FQGNSA. The CDR3 spans 13 residues. In DNA, the CDR3 is TGTGCCAGCAGCCTGGGACAGGGAAGGCCCCAGCATTTT. Its translation: CASSLGQGRPQHF. Complete variable domain (other parts from reference TRBV7-2 and TRBJ1-5): GAGVSQSPSNKVTEKGKDVELRCDPISGHTALYWYRQSLGQGLEFLIYFQGNSAPDKSGLPSDRFSAERTGGSVSTLTIQRTQQEDSAVYLCASSLGQGRPQHFGDGTRLSIL.

V is TRBV18 and J is TRBJ2-3; 8 bases agree with TRBD1. This CDR3 is 14 amino acids long. The V gene's germline CDR1 is KGHSH and CDR2 LQKENI. V shed 2 bases, J shed 6 bases, and the junction held 4 bases outside the gene matches. CDR3 residues: CASSPSGGGDTQYF. As DNA, the CDR3 is TGTGCCAGCTCACCATCAGGGGGCGGGGATACGCAGTATTTT. The full variable domain, its missing parts supplied by reference TRBV18 and TRBJ2-3, is NAGVMQNPRHLVRRRGQEARLRCSPMKGHSHVYWYRQLPEEGLKFMVYLQKENIIDESGMPKERFSAEFPKEGPSILRIQQVVRGDSAAYFCASSPSGGGDTQYFGPGTRLTVL.

This sequence joins TRBV10-3 and TRBJ2-7; 10 positions agree with TRBD2. J was trimmed by 3 bases and V by 5 bases; bases with no gene match: 7. This CDR3 has 15 amino acids. CDR1 and CDR2 from the germline V gene are ENHRY and SYGVKD. As DNA, the CDR3 is TGTGCCATCAGTCCTTTAGCGGGAGGCGGCTACGAGCAGTACTTC. Protein: CAISPLAGGGYEQYF.

The table lists this clone with a few counts. V and J are TRBV6-5 and TRBJ2-7, with 11 positions matching TRBD2. The V and J ends lost 6 bases and 3 bases, in that order; junction bases with no gene match: 1. Germline CDR1 reads MNHEY; CDR2 reads SVGAGI. There are 13 residues in the CDR3. CDR3: CASRGLAGYEQYF. The CDR3, as DNA: TGTGCCAGCAGAGGACTAGCGGGCTACGAGCAGTACTTC.

This sequence joins TRBV2 and TRBJ2-3, with 10 bases fitting TRBD2. CDR1 is SNHLY and CDR2 is FYNNEI in the germline V gene. This CDR3 spans 15 amino acids. Trimming took 5 bases from V and 3 from J; bases not matched to a gene: 5. The CDR3 sequence: CASSSGGAGTDTQYF. The DNA for the CDR3 is TGTGCCAGCAGTAGCGGGGGGGCTGGGACAGATACGCAGTATTTT. Complete variable domain (other parts from reference TRBV2 and TRBJ2-3): EPEVTQTPSHQVTQMGQEVILRCVPISNHLYFYWYRQILGQKVEFLVSFYNNEISEKSEIFDDQFSVERPDGSNFTLKIRSTKLEDSAMYFCASSSGGAGTDTQYFGPGTRLTVL.

V gene TRBV12-5 combines with J gene TRBJ2-1; D remains unclear. Germline CDR1 reads LGHNT; CDR2 reads FRNRAP. The CDR3 length is 17 residues. V lost 4 bases, J lost 0 bases, and 16 bases lay in between. The CDR3 DNA follows: TGTGCTAGTGGTTCTCCCGTAGCTGGACCCTCCTACAATGAGCAGTTCTTC. Translating it yields CASGSPVAGPSYNEQFF.

This chain links TRBV9 with TRBJ2-7, with D possibly being TRBD2 (6 bases). CDR3 length: 15 residues. Trimming took 2 bases from V and 0 from J, leaving 12 bases between them. Germline values: CDR1 SGDLS, CDR2 YYNGEE. This CDR3 reads CASSVGTGYSYEQYF. The CDR3 DNA reads as TGTGCCAGCAGCGTCGGGACTGGCTACTCCTACGAGCAGTACTTC.

The chain joins TRBV10-3 to TRBJ2-2; 11 bases map to TRBD1. The CDR3 is 15 residues long. V trimming: 8 bases; J trimming: 3 bases; junction bases outside the gene matches: 5. The V gene's germline CDR1 is ENHRY and CDR2 SYGVKD. DNA for the CDR3: TGTGCCATCGGGGGGGACAGGGGGTACACCGGGGAGCTGTTTTTT. Protein product: CAIGGDRGYTGELFF.

This clone has a handful of counts. Other DNA sequences in this sample translate to the same CDR3. CDR3 DNA sequence: TGTGCCAGCAGCTTGGCGGGAGCAGAGACCCAGTACTTC. It encodes CASSLAGAETQYF. The chain couples TRBV7-9 to TRBJ2-5; 7 nucleotides match TRBD2. CDR1 is SEHNR and CDR2 is FQNEAQ in the germline V gene (reference sequence). The CDR3 has 13 residues. V gave up 3 bases and J gave up 4 bases; unmatched junction bases: 2. The whole variable domain, filled in from reference TRBV7-9 and TRBJ2-5, reads DTGVSQNPRHKITKRGQNVTFRCDPISEHNRLYWYRQTLGQGPEFLTYFQNEAQLEKSRLLSDRFSAERPKGSFSTLEIQRTEQGDSAMYLCASSLAGAETQYFGPGTRLLVL.

There are a few counts of this clone. The rearrangement joins TRBV30 to TRBJ1-5; TRBD1 matches 7 bases. After removal of 0 bases from V and 5 bases from J, the junction contained 7 bases not matched to a gene. The CDR3 consists of 15 residues. Germline loops: CDR1 GTSNPN, CDR2 SVGIG (reference sequence). The CDR3 DNA reads TGTGCCTGGAGTGTACCCAGGGGGAAGGATCAGCCCCAGCATTTT. Translated: CAWSVPRGKDQPQHF.

This clone was seen more than once but under ten times. This chain joins TRBV5-1 and TRBJ1-4; no reliable D call. V was trimmed by 4 bases and J by 7 bases, leaving 17 bases between them. The CDR3 totals 15 residues. Germline loops: CDR1 SGHRS, CDR2 YFSETQ. In nucleotides, the CDR3 is TGCGCCAGCAGCCCCCCGGGTCCAAAAGGTGAAAAACTGTTTTTT. Encoded protein: CASSPPGPKGEKLFF. The whole variable domain, filled in from reference TRBV5-1 and TRBJ1-4, reads KAGVTQTPRYLIKTRGQQVTLSCSPISGHRSVSWYQQTPGQGLQFLFEYFSETQRNKGNFPGRFSGRQFSNSRSEMNVSTLELGDSALYLCASSPPGPKGEKLFFGSGTQLSVL.